The next 20 T cell receptor beta chains were all read from a single sample in a study of blood T cell repertoires in COVID-19 (dated by TCRdb to 2020 to 2022). The library was obtained by the immunoSEQ multiplex PCR assay. TCRdb took this table from immuneACCESS and kept in-frame rearrangements with V and J called. Such tables lack part of the clones; where checked against another copy, unresolved V genes explain under half of the gap, and the rest is unexplained. In all, the sample holds about 180,000 clones, and around 80% of those were seen once. The ten largest clones add up to roughly 6.8% of the sample. The specimen sequenced was peripheral blood. These receptors came from a man aged 65 to 79 with active or convalescent COVID-19.

This rearrangement joins TRBV11-2 to TRBJ2-7; 12 bases agree with TRBD2. With 0 bases clipped from V and 7 bases from J, the junction kept 7 bases outside the gene matches. The CDR3 has 16 amino acids. The V gene's germline CDR1 is SGHAT and CDR2 FQNNGV. Written as DNA, the CDR3 is TGTGCCAGCAGCTTAGACGGACTAGCGGGGATGGGAGAGCAGTACTTC. Protein sequence: CASSLDGLAGMGEQYF.

CDR3 DNA: TGCGCCAGCTCGGGCGGGTCCCCCTACAATGAGCAGTTCTTC. Translation gives CASSGGSPYNEQFF. The rearrangement links TRBV5-1 to TRBJ2-1; D perhaps matches TRBD2 (5 bases). Germline CDR1 SGHRS, CDR2 YFSETQ. CDR3 length: 14 residues. Trimming removed 7 bases at V and 2 bases at J, with 13 bases between.

The J gene is TRBJ2-7, the V gene TRBV4-3, with D tentatively TRBD1 (5 bases). The CDR3 covers 13 residues. The V gene lost 4 bases and the J gene lost 7 bases, with 14 bases spanning the gap. Germline V lookup: CDR1 LGHNA, CDR2 YSLEER. In nucleotides, the CDR3 is TGCGCCAGCAGCCTACAGGCCCCAGGGGAGCAGTACTTC. It yields the protein CASSLQAPGEQYF.

This clone was detected once. The chain uses TRBV5-1 and TRBJ2-4, with 9 positions matching TRBD2. From germline, CDR1 is SGHRS and CDR2 YFSETQ. Trimming took 1 base from V and 9 from J; bases not matched to a gene: 8. The CDR3 runs 15 residues. This CDR3 reads CASSLRAGGLPIQYF. Here the CDR3 DNA reads TGCGCCAGCAGCTTGCGAGCGGGGGGACTACCCATTCAGTACTTC.

The table lists this clone with a few counts. The chain couples TRBV6-5 to TRBJ1-6, with 10 bases matching TRBD1. The CDR3 consists of 16 residues. Germline V gene sequence: CDR1 MNHEY, CDR2 SVGAGI. V trimming: 2 bases; J trimming: 10 bases; junction bases outside the gene matches: 8. The CDR3 here is CASSYGTGATSSPLHF. The CDR3 DNA follows: TGTGCCAGCAGTTACGGGACAGGGGCCACTTCGTCACCCCTCCACTTT.

The chain couples TRBV27 to TRBJ2-2; 16 bases map to TRBD2. Germline values: CDR1 MNHEY, CDR2 SMNVEV (reference sequence). The CDR3 is made up of 17 amino acids. Trimming cost V 8 bases and J 4 bases; bases outside gene matches: 7. CDR3 coding DNA: TGTGCCAGCGGGGGACTAGCGGGAGGGCCTGGCACCGGGGAGCTGTTTTTT. It translates to CASGGLAGGPGTGELFF.

V and J are TRBV5-1 and TRBJ2-3, with 12 positions matching TRBD2. This CDR3 has 17 residues. V shed 2 bases, J shed 5 bases, and the junction held 9 bases outside the gene matches. Germline assignment: CDR1 SGHRS and CDR2 YFSETQ. In DNA form, the CDR3 reads TGCGCCAGCAGCTTAACTCTAGCGGGAGGGCCCGGAGATACGCAGTATTTT. Amino acid sequence: CASSLTLAGGPGDTQYF.

The V call is TRBV9, the J call TRBJ2-7, with D maybe TRBD2 (6 bases). In germline, CDR1 is SGDLS, CDR2 YYNGEE. This CDR3 has 14 residues. The V end was cut by 4 bases, the J end by 4 bases, with 15 bases between. The CDR3: CASSPTLATYEQYF. The CDR3 DNA follows: TGTGCCAGCAGCCCCACCCTAGCGACATACGAGCAGTACTTC.

CDR3 sequence: CATSRDPGTNYEQYF. The CDR3 nucleotides are TGTGCCACCAGCAGAGATCCTGGCACCAACTACGAGCAGTACTTC. This chain connects TRBV15 to TRBJ2-7; D is uncertain. Germline V CDR1 and CDR2: LNHNV, YYDKDF (reference sequence). V was clipped by 0 bases and J by 3 bases, with 12 bases between them. The CDR3 has 15 residues. Full variable domain (remainder filled in from reference TRBV15 and TRBJ2-7): DAMVIQNPRYQVTQFGKPVTLSCSQTLNHNVMYWYQQKSSQAPKLLFHYYDKDFNNEADTPDNFQSRRPNTSFCFLDIRSPGLGDTAMYLCATSRDPGTNYEQYFGPGTRLTVT.

The V and J genes are TRBV30 and TRBJ2-5; 13 bases align to TRBD2. CDR1 GTSNPN and CDR2 SVGIG come from the germline V gene (reference sequence). The CDR3 consists of 15 residues. V trimming: 5 bases; J trimming: 5 bases; junction bases outside the gene matches: 8. The CDR3 coding sequence is TGTGCCTGGGACAATGGACTAGCGGGAGTGGAGACCCAGTACTTC. Amino acids: CAWDNGLAGVETQYF.

The V and J genes are TRBV6-5 and TRBJ2-5, with D tentatively TRBD1 (6 bases). CDR3 size: 13 residues. From germline, CDR1 is MNHEY and CDR2 SVGAGI. The V end lost 9 bases, the J end lost 4 bases, and 15 bases lay between the germline ends. Here the CDR3 reads CASSHEGVETQYF. The CDR3, as DNA: TGTGCCAGTTCCCATGAGGGGGTAGAGACCCAGTACTTC.

The chain has TRBV18 and TRBJ1-1; no clear D gene. V was pared by 2 bases and J by 2 bases, with 12 bases between. Germline CDR1 reads KGHSH; CDR2 reads LQKENI. The length of the CDR3 is 15 residues. CDR3 protein: CASSPSLSGNTEAFF. The CDR3 DNA reads TGTGCCAGCTCACCATCTCTTTCAGGCAACACTGAAGCTTTCTTT.

The chain carries TRBV6-1 and TRBJ1-1; D is ambiguous. V was shortened by 3 bases and J by 3 bases, with 8 bases between the two germline ends. This CDR3 is built from 13 residues. The V gene's germline CDR1 is MNHNS and CDR2 SASEGT. The CDR3 region has the DNA TGTGCCAGCAGTGACGGGTGGTACACTGAAGCTTTCTTT. This sequence encodes CASSDGWYTEAFF.

The rearrangement uses TRBV13 and TRBJ2-1, with no clear D. Germline values: CDR1 PRHDT, CDR2 FYEKMQ (reference sequence). With 1 base removed from V and 10 bases from J, the gap between germline ends came to 14 bases. This CDR3 has 14 residues. CDR3 sequence reads: CASSLEASRREQFF. The DNA of the CDR3 is TGTGCCAGCAGCTTAGAGGCTAGTCGACGAGAGCAGTTCTTC. Complete variable domain (other parts from reference TRBV13 and TRBJ2-1): AAGVIQSPRHLIKEKRETATLKCYPIPRHDTVYWYQQGPGQDPQFLISFYEKMQSDKGSIPDRFSAQQFSDYHSELNMSSLELGDSALYFCASSLEASRREQFFGPGTRLTVL.

Comment on this clone: One end of the junction fails to match germline, which may point to a read error. The genes are TRBV2 and TRBJ2-5, with D unclear. The CDR3 runs to 13 residues. Germline assignment: CDR1 SNHLY and CDR2 FYNNEI. CDR3 in amino acids: CASSRLSQETQYF. CDR3 nucleotides: TGTGCCAGCAGTCGTCTTAGCCAAGAGACCCAATACTTC.

This clone is a singleton in its sample. This chain links TRBV6-5 with TRBJ2-2; D remains ambiguous. Trimming stripped 6 bases from V and 6 bases from J, with 8 bases between. The germline gives CDR1 MNHEY, CDR2 SVGAGI. The CDR3 totals 12 residues. CDR3 in amino acids: CASSWRSGELFF. The CDR3 bases are TGTGCCAGCAGCTGGAGATCCGGGGAGCTGTTTTTT.

The CDR3 coding sequence is TGTGCCAGCAGCTTAGGAGGTCTCGGGGACTTGCAGTATTTT. It codes for CASSLGGLGDLQYF. V is TRBV7-9 and J is TRBJ2-3; perhaps TRBD2 as D (6 bases). Trimming took off 1 base at V and 11 bases at J, with 16 bases between the two ends. Germline values: CDR1 SEHNR, CDR2 FQNEAQ (reference sequence). CDR3 length equals 14 residues.

The genes are TRBV6-5 and TRBJ2-5; the match to TRBD1 covers 7 bases. Germline CDR1 is MNHEY and CDR2 is SVGAGI. This CDR3 has 13 amino acids. With V trimmed by 10 bases and J by 3 bases, 8 bases remained unmatched. This chain's CDR3 is CATNRGMEETQYF. The CDR3 DNA sequence: TGTGCCACAAACAGGGGTATGGAAGAGACCCAGTACTTC.

The chain combines TRBV28 with TRBJ1-2, with D possibly being TRBD1 (5 bases). Germline-derived CDR1 and CDR2 are MDHEN and SYDVKM. Trimming took 2 bases from V and 3 from J, leaving 7 bases between them. The CDR3 totals 13 residues. CDR3 in amino acids: CASSLGGDYGYTF. In DNA form, the CDR3 reads TGTGCCAGCAGTTTAGGAGGGGACTATGGCTACACCTTC.

Only a few counts were recorded for this clone. The rearrangement joins TRBV13 to TRBJ1-1; 9 nucleotides line up with TRBD1. Unmatched junction bases numbered 9, after V lost 5 bases and J lost 5 bases. Germline V lookup: CDR1 PRHDT, CDR2 FYEKMQ (reference sequence). The CDR3 has 15 residues. CDR3 DNA sequence: TGTGCCAGCAGCCCACGACTTGACAGGGGGACTGAAGCTTTCTTT. Protein product: CASSPRLDRGTEAFF.